The rows below give T cell receptor beta chains drawn from one sample of a study of control samples from healthy donors and cancer patients. Profiled with immunoSEQ multiplex PCR; TCRdb holds only in-frame clones, not every one. This table holds some 110,000 clones, 75% to 90% found once. Material: PBMCs. These receptors were taken from a woman in her forties or fifties with colorectal cancer. The CDR3 runs from the conserved cysteine through the conserved F or W. The D gene is left open where the match is weak. Clone size is not always given. Where it is, it says once, few, many or a class for expanded clones.

d_call	v_call	j_call	clone_size	cdr3_aa	cdr3_nt
-	TRBV7-9	TRBJ2-4	-	CASNPLGVGAKNIQYF	TGTGCCAGCAACCCCTTGGGGGTCGGTGCCAAAAACATTCAGTACTTC
TRBD1	TRBV12-3/TRBV12-4	TRBJ1-2	-	CASSPRDSYGYTF	TGTGCCAGCAGTCCCCGGGACAGCTATGGCTACACCTTC
-	TRBV19	TRBJ2-1	-	CASTQTRSSYNEQFF	TGTGCCAGTACCCAGACTCGTAGCTCCTACAATGAGCAGTTCTTC
-	TRBV6-6	TRBJ1-5	-	CASSYRGGSGQPQHF	TGTGCCAGCAGTTACCGAGGAGGGTCAGGTCAGCCCCAGCATTTT
TRBD2	TRBV19	TRBJ2-3	-	CASSSTAGVPDTQYF	TGTGCCAGTAGTAGCACAGCGGGAGTTCCAGATACGCAGTATTTT
-	TRBV18	TRBJ1-6	-	CASSRGSSNNSPLHF	TGTGCCAGCTCACGGGGTAGTTCGAATAATTCACCCCTCCACTTT
-	TRBV30	TRBJ2-3	-	CAWGDSRRSTDTQYF	TGTGCCTGGGGGGACTCCCGAAGGAGCACAGATACGCAGTATTTT
TRBD2	TRBV4-1	TRBJ2-5	-	CASSQENSGRETQYF	TGCGCCAGCAGCCAAGAAAATAGCGGGAGAGAGACCCAGTACTTC
TRBD2	TRBV15	TRBJ2-5	-	CATSRLAEQETQYF	TGTGCCACCAGCAGACTAGCGGAACAAGAGACCCAGTACTTC
-	TRBV5-6	TRBJ2-1	-	CASIFGVARNEQFF	TGTGCCAGCATTTTCGGGGTGGCTCGAAATGAGCAGTTCTTC
-	TRBV7-2	TRBJ1-2	-	CASSLVGGYGYTF	TGTGCCAGCAGCTTAGTAGGGGGCTATGGCTACACCTTC
TRBD2	TRBV9	TRBJ2-7	once	CASSVSSGGAYEQYF	TGTGCCAGCAGCGTATCATCGGGAGGCGCGTACGAGCAGTACTTC
TRBD1	TRBV10-3	TRBJ2-3	-	CAISGQRRDRSRDTQYF	TGTGCCATCAGTGGACAACGCCGGGACAGAAGTCGAGATACGCAGTATTTT
-	TRBV11-3	TRBJ2-7	-	CASSFSRDSYEQYF	TGTGCCAGCAGCTTCTCCAGGGACTCCTACGAGCAGTACTTC
-	TRBV5-4	TRBJ1-1	-	CASSSEGRGTEAFF	TGTGCCAGCAGCTCGGAGGGTAGAGGCACTGAAGCTTTCTTT
TRBD1	TRBV3-1/TRBV3-2	TRBJ2-7	-	CASSHVGQENYEQYF	TGTGCCAGCAGCCACGTGGGACAGGAAAACTACGAGCAGTACTTC
-	TRBV5-1	TRBJ2-5	-	CASSLGGGTETQYF	TGCGCCAGCAGCTTGGGGGGAGGAACAGAGACCCAGTACTTC
TRBD1	TRBV3-1/TRBV3-2	TRBJ1-2	-	CASSQKTGGGYGYTF	TGTGCCAGCAGCCAAAAGACAGGGGGTGGCTATGGCTACACCTTC
-	TRBV11-2	TRBJ1-2	-	CASSFRDYGYTF	TGTGCCAGCAGCTTCAGGGACTATGGCTACACCTTC
-	TRBV6-5	TRBJ2-2	-	CASSSGLTTGELFF	TGTGCCAGCAGCTCAGGACTTACCACCGGGGAGCTGTTTTTT
-	TRBV7-2	TRBJ1-1	-	CASSLGKNTEAFF	TGTGCCAGCAGCTTAGGGAAGAACACTGAAGCTTTCTTT
-	TRBV3-1/TRBV3-2	TRBJ1-1	-	CASSQESGNTEAFF	TGTGCCAGCAGCCAAGAATCCGGGAACACTGAAGCTTTCTTT
TRBD2	TRBV11-2	TRBJ2-3	-	CASSLGGLAITDTQYF	TGTGCCAGCAGCTTAGGGGGACTAGCAATAACAGATACGCAGTATTTT
TRBD1	TRBV5-1	TRBJ1-2	-	CASGRTGGADYGYTF	TGCGCCAGCGGTAGAACAGGGGGCGCTGACTATGGCTACACCTTC
-	TRBV13	TRBJ1-2	-	CASSANSNYGYTF	TGTGCCAGCAGCGCAAACAGTAACTATGGCTACACCTTC
-	TRBV19	TRBJ1-1	few	CASSIGAEVTEAFF	TGTGCCAGTAGTATAGGTGCGGAGGTCACTGAAGCTTTCTTT
TRBD1	TRBV12-3/TRBV12-4	TRBJ2-7	-	CASSTLQGNEQYF	TGTGCCAGCAGTACACTACAGGGGAACGAGCAGTACTTC
-	TRBV11-2	TRBJ2-4	-	CASSLIRYKNIQYF	TGTGCCAGCAGCTTAATTAGGTACAAAAACATTCAGTACTTC
-	TRBV11-2	TRBJ1-1	-	CASSLASGAFF	TGTGCCAGCAGCTTAGCCTCAGGGGCTTTCTTT